The clone carrying this T cell receptor beta chain has just one count. In the authors' methods: Amplification of reference gene primers provided the estimated nucleated cell counts. Only in-frame clones appear in the TCRdb table, and some are missing; sequencing was by immunoSEQ multiplex PCR. Clonal size and the V and J genes are those of that table, whereas D and trimming came from the DNA. The sample has 150,000 to 200,000 clones; 81% are singletons. These data belong to a study of blood T cell repertoires in COVID-19. Study-wide context: PBMCs, B-cell-depleted T cells, or T cells were the source of the cDNA or gDNA that made up the material.

Seattle's enrolled individuals joined amid active infection and were then monitored longitudinally. Germline V gene lookup returns CDR1 KGHDR and CDR2 SFDVKD. This CDR3 is 18 amino acids long. V was trimmed by 4 bases and J by 3 bases, leaving 20 bases between them. The J gene is TRBJ2-2, the V gene TRBV24-1; possible D gene TRBD2, 7 bases. Source material: peripheral blood. This clonotype was sampled from a woman of 80 years or more with COVID-19, enrolled during active disease. The CDR3 reads CATSEAGWGRRDTGELFF. DNA of the CDR3: TGTGCCACCAGTGAAGCGGGGTGGGGGCGAAGGGACACCGGGGAGCTGTTTTTT.